Listed here are 31 T cell receptor beta chains from one sample, sequenced in a study of blood T cells in healthy people across ages. For the second PCR, which ran for about 6 to 11 cycles, a sample-barcoded 5' primer and a J-beta primer mix were used. TCRdb itself ran the 5' RACE reads through MiXCR, one entry per CDR3 protein. The sample contains some 800,000 distinct CDR3 sequences, around 25% of which appear only once. The data also belong to a second study, concerning T cells of mothers and their children.

Sequencing was performed on blood. These receptors were obtained from a boy aged 5-17 years in good health.

Written as DNA, the CDR3 is TGTGCCAGCTCACAAAATGTTCGAGGGACCGCAAATGAAAAACTGTTTTTT. Its protein is CASSQNVRGTANEKLFF. This chain connects TRBV18 to TRBJ1-4; TRBD1 is a possible D gene (5 bases). The V end was cut by 4 bases, the J end by 5 bases, with 20 bases between. The CDR3 covers 17 residues. Looked up from germline, CDR1 is KGHSH and CDR2 is LQKENI.

V is TRBV7-6 and J is TRBJ2-6, with TRBD1 as a possible D gene (6 bases). V lost 3 bases and J lost 0, with 15 bases in between. Germline-derived CDR1 and CDR2 are SGHVS and FNYEAQ. This CDR3 has 18 amino acids. The CDR3 is CASSFNHPGASGANVLTF. The CDR3 DNA sequence: TGTGCCAGCAGCTTTAATCACCCAGGGGCCTCTGGGGCCAACGTCCTGACTTTC. Supplemented by reference TRBV7-6 and TRBJ2-6, the full variable domain reads GAGVSQSPRYKVTKRGQDVALRCDPISGHVSLYWYRQALGQGPEFLTYFNYEAQQDKSGLPNDRFSAERPEGSISTLTIQRTEQRDSAMYRCASSFNHPGASGANVLTFGAGSRLTVL.

This clonotype appeared a few times. The J gene is TRBJ2-2, the V gene TRBV15, with D possibly being TRBD2 (5 bases). This CDR3 contains 13 residues. Germline V gene data show CDR1 as LNHNV and CDR2 as YYDKDF (reference sequence). V was clipped by 6 bases and J by 2 bases, with 7 bases between them. In nucleotides, the CDR3 is TGTGCCACCAGAGAGGGAAACACCGGGGAGCTGTTTTTT. Translated: CATREGNTGELFF.

This clonotype was found a few times. This chain connects TRBV28 to TRBJ1-2, with 12 bases fitting TRBD1. V lost 4 bases and J lost 4; bases outside the gene matches: 16. Germline V gene data show CDR1 as MDHEN and CDR2 as SYDVKM. There are 19 residues in the CDR3. Here the CDR3 DNA reads TGTGCCAGCAGTTCCCTCTCAGGGACAGGGGGCGATCAGGGCTATGGCTACACCTTC. It encodes CASSSLSGTGGDQGYGYTF.

In nucleotides, the CDR3 is TGCGCCAGCAGCCAAGATAGTACGGGGGAAGGGACAGATACGCAGTATTTT. Its protein product is CASSQDSTGEGTDTQYF. The chain uses TRBV4-3 and TRBJ2-3, with D tentatively TRBD2 (6 bases). Between the trimmed V and J ends, which lost 0 bases and 3 bases, there was a span of 16 bases. The CDR3 runs 17 residues. Per germline, CDR1 LGHNA and CDR2 YSLEER.

This clonotype has only a few counts. The chain joins TRBV20-1 to TRBJ1-5, with D possibly being TRBD1 (5 bases). V was cut by 0 bases and J by 6 bases, with 12 bases left in between. The CDR3 extends over 14 amino acids. The germline gives CDR1 DFQATT, CDR2 SNEGSKA (reference sequence). For the CDR3, the DNA is TGCAGTGCTAGAGAAGGCCAGGGTGGTCAGCCCCAGCATTTT. It yields the protein CSAREGQGGQPQHF.

This clonotype was counted ten times or more. This chain's CDR3 is CSADDRGPSGANVLTF. The CDR3 nucleotides read TGCAGTGCCGATGACAGGGGGCCCTCTGGGGCCAACGTCCTGACTTTC. V and J are TRBV20-1 and TRBJ2-6; 10 bases agree with TRBD1. V shed 6 bases and J 0 bases; nucleotides not matched to a gene: 5. From germline, CDR1 is DFQATT and CDR2 SNEGSKA (reference sequence). The CDR3 consists of 16 residues.

The V and J genes are TRBV20-1 and TRBJ2-1, with a weak D call TRBD2 (5 bases). The CDR3 is made up of 14 amino acids. Trimming took 0 bases from V and 4 from J, leaving 10 bases between them. Germline V CDR1 and CDR2: DFQATT, SNEGSKA (reference sequence). The CDR3 sequence: CSARDMRGYNEQFF. The CDR3 bases are TGCAGTGCTAGAGATATGAGAGGGTACAATGAGCAGTTCTTC.

This sequence joins TRBV12-3 or TRBV12-4 and TRBJ2-2; D is ambiguous. Trimming removed 6 bases from V and 7 bases from J, with 6 bases in between. The CDR3 length is 11 residues. The CDR3 coding sequence is TGTGCCAGCAGAGACATCGGGGAGCTGTTTTTT. It specifies CASRDIGELFF.

Points on this clonotype: Relative to the germline gene, one junction end is altered; a read error may explain this. V usage is TRBV7-9 and J usage is TRBJ2-3, with D uncertain. Germline CDR1 and CDR2: SEHNR and FQNEAQ (reference sequence). The CDR3 totals 12 residues. The CDR3 nucleotides are TGTGCCAGCAGGGCACGACCAGATACGCAGTGTTTT. Translated: CASRARPDTQCF.

This chain connects TRBV18 to TRBJ2-5; a weak D match, TRBD1 (6 bases). TRBJ2-7 explains the end of the DNA better; the J call may be wrong. The germline CDR1 and CDR2 sequences are KGHSH and LQKENI. There are 13 residues in the CDR3. The CDR3 DNA reads TGTGCCAGCTCACCCCATACAGGGTACGAGCAGTACTTC. This codes for CASSPHTGYEQYF.

The V gene is TRBV5-8, the J gene TRBJ2-3; a weak D match, TRBD2 (6 bases). V was pared by 7 bases and J by 0 bases, with 18 bases between. The CDR3 spans 16 residues. Germline lookup yields CDR1 SGHTS and CDR2 YDEGEE. This CDR3 is CASSPGGAGSTDTQYF. The DNA for the CDR3 is TGTGCCAGCTCCCCAGGCGGGGCGGGAAGCACAGATACGCAGTATTTT.

The chain is built from TRBV7-8 and TRBJ2-3, with D unresolved. The germline CDR1 and CDR2 sequences are SGHVS and FQNEAQ. The CDR3 runs to 20 residues. The V end lost 2 bases, the J end lost 0 bases, and 24 bases lay between the germline ends. CDR3 nucleotides: TGTGCCAGCAGCTTACGGTCGGGCTGGTCCTTACCCGCTAGCACAGATACGCAGTATTTT. Its translation is CASSLRSGWSLPASTDTQYF.

The J gene is TRBJ1-5, the V gene TRBV5-1; D remains unclear. The V end was cut by 2 bases, the J end by 4 bases, with 7 bases between. The germline gives CDR1 SGHRS, CDR2 YFSETQ. The CDR3 extends over 13 amino acids. The CDR3, as DNA: TGCGCCAGCAGCTTAGGTCATAATCAGCCCCAGCATTTT. Amino acid sequence: CASSLGHNQPQHF.

V is TRBV28 and J is TRBJ2-5; 13 bases are a match to TRBD2. The DNA end is a closer match to TRBJ2-7, so the J assignment may be wrong. Germline assignment: CDR1 MDHEN and CDR2 SYDVKM. The CDR3 is 18 residues long. CDR3 in DNA: TGTGCCAGCAGTCCCGGTCTCGGACTAGCGGGAGACTCCTACGAGCAGTACTTC. The encoded protein is CASSPGLGLAGDSYEQYF.

The chain uses TRBV2 and TRBJ2-2, with a possible D match to TRBD1 (5 bases). Per germline, CDR1 SNHLY and CDR2 FYNNEI. V was shortened by 6 bases and J by 4 bases, with 9 bases between the two germline ends. The CDR3 is 13 amino acids. The CDR3 spells CASRITGTGELFF. In DNA form, the CDR3 reads TGTGCCAGCAGGATAACAGGCACCGGGGAGCTGTTTTTT.

The CDR3 nucleotides read TGTGCCAGCAGCCACTCCAACGTCCGAGAGACCCAGTACTTC. Translating gives CASSHSNVRETQYF. V usage is TRBV7-8 and J usage is TRBJ2-5, with D unclear. V lost 5 bases and J lost 4, with 14 bases in between. The CDR3 extends over 14 amino acids. The germline V gene encodes CDR1 SGHVS and CDR2 FQNEAQ.

This clonotype was seen only a few times. The chain links TRBV19 to TRBJ2-7, with 12 positions matching TRBD2. The CDR3 runs 12 residues. CDR1 LNHDA and CDR2 SQIVND come from the germline V gene (reference sequence). CDR3 region: CATSGSFHEQYF. CDR3 in DNA: TGTGCGACTAGCGGGAGTTTTCACGAGCAGTACTTC.

The chain links TRBV5-1 to TRBJ2-5; TRBD2 matches 15 bases. The CDR3 is 16 amino acids. J lost 3 bases, V lost 3 bases, and 3 bases had no gene match. Germline CDR1 is SGHRS and CDR2 is YFSETQ. For the CDR3, the DNA is TGCGCCAGCAGCTGGGGACTAGCGGGGGGAGAAGAGACCCAGTACTTC. The encoded protein is CASSWGLAGGEETQYF. Based on the CDR3 plus reference TRBV5-1 and TRBJ2-5, the full variable domain is KAGVTQTPRYLIKTRGQQVTLSCSPISGHRSVSWYQQTPGQGLQFLFEYFSETQRNKGNFPGRFSGRQFSNSRSEMNVSTLELGDSALYLCASSWGLAGGEETQYFGPGTRLLVL.

CDR3 nucleotides: TGCAGTGCTAGTTCTCGGGCCTCCAGAGCCAAAAACATTCAGTACTTC. This translates into CSASSRASRAKNIQYF. J is TRBJ2-4 and V is TRBV20-1; D is unclear. V dropped 3 bases and J dropped 0 bases, with 15 bases sitting between them. CDR3 length: 16 amino acids. In germline, CDR1 is DFQATT, CDR2 SNEGSKA (reference sequence).

This clonotype was seen only a few times. V and J are TRBV6-5 and TRBJ1-5; 8 bases match TRBD1. Looked up from germline, CDR1 is MNHEY and CDR2 is SVGAGI. The trim removed 6 bases at V and 0 bases at J, leaving 4 bases unmatched. The CDR3 runs 15 residues. DNA of the CDR3: TGTGCCAGCAGCTCCGGACAGGGTAGCAATCAGCCCCAGCATTTT. Translated, it gives CASSSGQGSNQPQHF.

V and J are TRBV11-1 and TRBJ2-1, with D perhaps TRBD1 or TRBD2 (5 bases each). The germline CDR1 and CDR2 sequences are SGHAT and FQDESV (reference sequence). Trimming took off 0 bases at V and 6 bases at J, with 9 bases between the two ends. The CDR3 runs to 14 residues. CDR3 DNA: TGTGCCAGCAGCTTAGCCCGAGGGGCCAATGAGCAGTTCTTC. This gives the protein CASSLARGANEQFF.

This clonotype showed up just a few times. The chain links TRBV6-1 to TRBJ1-1, with D tentatively TRBD1 (5 bases). The CDR3 is 17 residues long. Trimming cost V 6 bases and J 9 bases, with 29 bases left between them. From germline, CDR1 is MNHNS and CDR2 SASEGT. CDR3 nucleotides: TGTGCCAGCAGCCCGGGGCTTGGCGGGGGAAATCCGTCCCAAGCTTTCTTT. Translating gives CASSPGLGGGNPSQAFF.

V and J are TRBV6-6 and TRBJ1-5; the match to TRBD1 covers 8 bases. The CDR3 totals 14 residues. Germline CDR1 reads MNHNY; CDR2 reads SVGAGI (reference sequence). The junction had 4 bases not matched to a gene; V was cut back by 6 bases and J by 3 bases. CDR3 protein: CASRQGATNQPQHF. CDR3 DNA sequence: TGTGCCAGCAGGCAGGGGGCGACCAATCAGCCCCAGCATTTT.

V and J are TRBV7-6 and TRBJ2-5, with 8 bases identical to TRBD2. Germline CDR1 SGHVS, CDR2 FNYEAQ. The CDR3 has 14 amino acids. V dropped 2 bases and J dropped 3; count of bases not matched to a gene: 2. In DNA form, the CDR3 reads TGTGCCAGCAGCTTATCGCGGGGGGAAGAGACCCAGTACTTC. It encodes CASSLSRGEETQYF.

CDR3 DNA sequence: TGTGCCAGCAGCCAAGGGACTAGCGGGATTCGGACGCAGTACTTC. This sequence encodes CASSQGTSGIRTQYF. The rearrangement uses TRBV12-3 or TRBV12-4 and TRBJ2-7; the match to TRBD2 covers 13 bases. V shed 6 bases, J shed 9 bases, and the junction held 11 bases outside the gene matches. The CDR3 is 15 residues long.

The chain recombines TRBV11-1 with TRBJ2-5; 9 bases are shared with TRBD2. The V segment lost 1 base and the J segment 3 bases; nucleotides outside the gene matches: 3. CDR3 size: 15 residues. CDR1 is SGHAT, CDR2 FQDESV, per germline (reference sequence). The CDR3 protein is CASSLGSSGEETQYF. The CDR3 region has the DNA TGTGCCAGCAGCTTAGGTTCTAGCGGGGAAGAGACCCAGTACTTC.

This clonotype appeared a few times. V is TRBV29-1 and J is TRBJ2-1; D unresolved. The V gene lost 3 bases and the J gene lost 10 bases, with 10 bases spanning the gap. Germline loops: CDR1 SQVTM, CDR2 ANQGSEA. The CDR3 extends over 11 amino acids. The CDR3, as DNA: TGCAGCGTTGATACCTTAGACGAGCAGTTCTTC. Translation: CSVDTLDEQFF.

This clonotype was detected a few times. The chain has TRBV25-1 and TRBJ2-3; 7 bases line up with TRBD2. The germline V gene has CDR1 MGHDK and CDR2 SYGVNS. The CDR3 is 16 residues long. Trimming cost V 2 bases and J 3 bases; bases outside gene matches: 8. The CDR3 region is CASSEVGGSGTDTQYF. As DNA, the CDR3 is TGTGCCAGCAGTGAAGTGGGGGGGAGTGGGACAGATACGCAGTATTTT.

The chain has TRBV30 and TRBJ1-5, with 9 bases lining up with TRBD1. CDR1 and CDR2 from the germline V gene are GTSNPN and SVGIG (reference sequence). This CDR3 spans 14 amino acids. The V and J ends lost 2 bases and 4 bases, in that order; junction bases with no gene match: 3. This CDR3 reads CAWSSGQGNQPQHF. The CDR3 DNA reads as TGTGCCTGGAGTTCCGGACAGGGGAATCAGCCCCAGCATTTT.

Only a few counts were recorded for this clonotype. The V call is TRBV5-1, the J call TRBJ1-1; D remains unclear. Germline assignment: CDR1 SGHRS and CDR2 YFSETQ. The ends were cut back, 0 bases at V and 0 bases at J, with 9 bases in the middle. There are 15 residues in the CDR3. The CDR3 nucleotides are TGCGCCAGCAGCTTGGATCCAGACTTGAACACTGAAGCTTTCTTT. Its translation: CASSLDPDLNTEAFF.